Shown below are 5 T cell receptor beta chains from a single sample sequenced in a study of T cells in Graves' hyperthyroidism and ophthalmopathy. Researchers took RNA transcripts and amplified the TCR beta CDR3 regions from them. First-round RT-PCR with HTBI primers amplified the TCR CDR3 region. TCRdb called the multiplex PCR reads again in MiXCR, with one record for every CDR3 protein. Of around 450,000 distinct CDR3 sequences in the sample, less than 20% were seen once. Sequencing used blood. The receptors here all came from a woman aged 18-30 years with Graves' hyperthyroidism.

This clonotype has ten or more counts. CDR3 in DNA: TGTGCCAGCAGTTGGGACAGGGCGGGGGAAAAACTGTTTTTT. This translates into CASSWDRAGEKLFF. The rearrangement links TRBV27 to TRBJ1-4; 9 bases agree with TRBD1. CDR1 and CDR2 (germline): MNHEY, SMNVEV (reference sequence). The V gene end was trimmed by 4 bases and the J gene end by 8 bases; junction bases not matched to a gene: 5. CDR3 length equals 14 residues.

This clonotype was seen at least ten times. The V and J genes are TRBV11-2 and TRBJ2-3, with 8 bases matching TRBD1. The CDR3 is 17 amino acids. V was pared by 5 bases and J by 3 bases, with 13 bases of the junction left unmatched. In germline, CDR1 is SGHAT, CDR2 FQNNGV. Here the CDR3 DNA reads TGTGCCAGCAGCCCATCGGACAGGGCCTGGAGGACAGATACGCAGTATTTT. It encodes CASSPSDRAWRTDTQYF.

Many counts were recorded for this clonotype. The chain uses TRBV7-3 and TRBJ2-1; TRBD2 aligns across 8 bases. V lost 3 bases and J lost 3; bases outside the gene matches: 7. The germline V gene encodes CDR1 SGHTA and CDR2 FQGTGA. This CDR3 is built from 16 residues. In DNA, the CDR3 is TGTGCCAGCAGCTTGCAGACTAGCGCGAGCTACAATGAGCAGTTCTTC. Residues: CASSLQTSASYNEQFF. The whole variable domain, remainder taken from reference TRBV7-3 and TRBJ2-1, is GAGVSQTPSNKVTEKGKYVELRCDPISGHTALYWYRQSLGQGPEFLIYFQGTGAADDSGLPNDRFFAVRPEGSVSTLKIQRTERGDSAVYLCASSLQTSASYNEQFFGPGTRLTVL.

J is TRBJ2-4 and V is TRBV20-1; D might be TRBD2 (6 bases). CDR3 length: 18 amino acids. V was trimmed by 1 base and J by 0 bases, leaving 19 bases between them. From germline, CDR1 is DFQATT and CDR2 SNEGSKA (reference sequence). The chain's CDR3 is CSARGRWGGTLAKNIQYF. The CDR3 DNA follows: TGCAGTGCTAGAGGGCGTTGGGGAGGCACCCTAGCCAAAAACATTCAGTACTTC.

J is TRBJ2-7 and V is TRBV2; D uncertain. The V end lost 8 bases, the J end lost 5 bases, and 19 bases lay between the germline ends. The CDR3 totals 14 residues. The germline CDR1 and CDR2 sequences are SNHLY and FYNNEI. The CDR3 loop reads CASAAVRHHNEQYF. In DNA form, the CDR3 reads TGTGCCAGCGCGGCGGTCCGTCACCACAACGAGCAGTACTTC. Variable domain in full (rest from reference TRBV2 and TRBJ2-7): EPEVTQTPSHQVTQMGQEVILRCVPISNHLYFYWYRQILGQKVEFLVSFYNNEISEKSEIFDDQFSVERPDGSNFTLKIRSTKLEDSAMYFCASAAVRHHNEQYFGPGTRLTVT.